This TCR beta chain emerged from a study of post-analysis software for immune sequencing data. Study-level points and caveats: Multiple sclerosis was associated with a significant reduction in normalized Chao1 diversity relative to controls. By F measure, strong co-clustering occurred among samples prepared in the same batch. There were several TRBV segments more frequent in patients than controls, and TRBV5-6, TRBV5-1 and TRBV20-1 were among them.

Tagging with unique molecular identifiers was a feature of the TCR beta cDNA libraries. TCRdb analysed the PCR reads with MiXCR anew, one entry per CDR3 protein. The table shows about 680,000 distinct CDR3 sequences, with 59% occurring only once. For this clonotype: Its antigen is not identified.

Germline V gene data show CDR1 as DFQATT and CDR2 as SNEGSKA (reference sequence). J lost 8 bases, V lost 0 bases, and 15 bases had no gene match. The CDR3 runs to 17 residues. V is TRBV20-1 and J is TRBJ2-1; 8 bases line up with TRBD2. The source of this sequence is a girl aged 2 to 10 with multiple sclerosis. The sequenced sample consisted of blood. The CDR3 region is CSARDPILADEVDEQFF. The CDR3 DNA reads TGCAGTGCTAGAGATCCAATACTAGCGGACGAAGTCGATGAGCAGTTCTTC.